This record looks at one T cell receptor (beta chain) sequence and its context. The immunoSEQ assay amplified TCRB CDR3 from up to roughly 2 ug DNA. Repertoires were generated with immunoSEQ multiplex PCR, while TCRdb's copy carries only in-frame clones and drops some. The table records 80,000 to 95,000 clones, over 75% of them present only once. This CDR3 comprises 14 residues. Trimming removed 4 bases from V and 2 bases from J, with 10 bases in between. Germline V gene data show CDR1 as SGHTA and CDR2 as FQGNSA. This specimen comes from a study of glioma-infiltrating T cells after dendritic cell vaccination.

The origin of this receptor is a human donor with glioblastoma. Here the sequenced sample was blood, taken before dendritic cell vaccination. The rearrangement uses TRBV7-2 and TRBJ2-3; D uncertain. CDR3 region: CASSSKASTDTQYF. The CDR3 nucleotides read TGTGCCAGCAGCTCCAAAGCGTCCACAGATACGCAGTATTTT.